This T cell receptor (beta chain) came from a study of CD8 T cells in Susac syndrome. The germline V and J ends were trimmed by 4 bases and 2 bases, with 20 bases remaining between them. The CDR3 is 16 residues long. Germline V gives CDR1 DFQATT, CDR2 SNEGSKA (reference sequence). Random hexamers were used to reverse transcribe an amount of roughly 0.45 to 1 ug RNA. TCRdb itself ran the immunoSEQ multiplex PCR reads through MiXCR, one entry per CDR3 protein. In the table there are around 99,000 distinct CDR3 sequences, 90% to 98% of which are singletons. This sequence joins TRBV20-1 and TRBJ2-5; D gene unclear. The specimen was CD4+ T cells from PBMCs. The clonotype was recovered from a human donor in good health. The CDR3 region is CSAKKDWQQIQETQYF. CDR3 nucleotides: TGCAGTGCTAAGAAGGATTGGCAGCAAATACAAGAGACCCAGTACTTC.